There are many counts of the clone carrying this T cell receptor (beta chain). RNA transcripts served as the template for amplifying TCR beta CDR3 regions. TCR CDR3 underwent first-round RT-PCR with the HTBI primer set. TCRdb reanalysed the multiplex PCR reads using MiXCR and keeps one entry per CDR3 protein. The sample has 500,000 to 800,000 distinct CDR3 sequences, about 15% seen once. These data belong to a study of T cells in Graves' hyperthyroidism and ophthalmopathy. Trimming removed 6 bases from V and 1 base from J, with 6 bases in between. There are 12 residues in the CDR3. Germline assignment: CDR1 MDHEN and CDR2 SYDVKM. Clinical Activity Scores of at least 3, NOSPECS grades of at least 4 and durations under 3 months characterized ophthalmopathy patients.

The source material was blood. The sequence derives from a woman in her forties or fifties with Graves' ophthalmopathy. V is TRBV28 and J is TRBJ2-5; D ambiguous. CDR3 DNA sequence: TGTGCCAGCAGGCTAAGCCAAGAGACCCAGTACTTC. Translating it yields CASRLSQETQYF. Drawing the rest from reference TRBV28 and TRBJ2-5, the complete variable domain is DVKVTQSSRYLVKRTGEKVFLECVQDMDHENMFWYRQDPGLGLRLIYFSYDVKMKEKGDIPEGYSVSREKKERFSLILESASTNQTSMYLCASRLSQETQYFGPGTRLLVL.